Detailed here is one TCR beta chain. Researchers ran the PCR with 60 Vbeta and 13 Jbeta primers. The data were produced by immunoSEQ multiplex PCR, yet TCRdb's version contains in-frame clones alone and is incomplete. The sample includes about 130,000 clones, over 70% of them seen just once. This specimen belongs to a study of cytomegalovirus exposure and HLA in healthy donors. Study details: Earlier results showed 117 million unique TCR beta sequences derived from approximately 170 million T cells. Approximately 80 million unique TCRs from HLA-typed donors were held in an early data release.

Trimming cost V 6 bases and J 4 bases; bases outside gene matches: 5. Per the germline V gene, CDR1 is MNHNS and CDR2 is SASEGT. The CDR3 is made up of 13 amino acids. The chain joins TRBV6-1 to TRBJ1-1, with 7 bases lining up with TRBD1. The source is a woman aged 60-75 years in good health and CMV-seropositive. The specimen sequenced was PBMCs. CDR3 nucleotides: TGTGCCAGCAGGATGGACAGGTTCACTGAAGCTTTCTTT. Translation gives CASRMDRFTEAFF.